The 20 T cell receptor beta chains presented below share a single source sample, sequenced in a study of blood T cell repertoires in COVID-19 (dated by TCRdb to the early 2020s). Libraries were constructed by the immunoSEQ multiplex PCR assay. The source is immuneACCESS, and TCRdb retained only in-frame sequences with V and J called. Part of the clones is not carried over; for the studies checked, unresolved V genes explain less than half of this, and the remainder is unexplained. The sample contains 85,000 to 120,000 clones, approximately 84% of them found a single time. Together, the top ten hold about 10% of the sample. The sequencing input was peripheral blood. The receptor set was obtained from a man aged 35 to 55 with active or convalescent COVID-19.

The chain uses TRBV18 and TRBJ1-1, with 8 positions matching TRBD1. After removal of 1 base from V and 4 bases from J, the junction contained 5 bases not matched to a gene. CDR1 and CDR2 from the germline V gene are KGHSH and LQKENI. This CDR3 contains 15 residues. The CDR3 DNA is TGTGCCAGCTCACCACGACAGGGGCCGGGCACTGAAGCTTTCTTT. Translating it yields CASSPRQGPGTEAFF.

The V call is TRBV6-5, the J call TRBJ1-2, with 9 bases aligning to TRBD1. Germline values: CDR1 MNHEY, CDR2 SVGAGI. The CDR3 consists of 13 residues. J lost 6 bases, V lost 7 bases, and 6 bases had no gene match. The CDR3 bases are TGTGCCAGCATTTCAACAGGGGGCCATGGCTACACCTTC. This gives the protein CASISTGGHGYTF.

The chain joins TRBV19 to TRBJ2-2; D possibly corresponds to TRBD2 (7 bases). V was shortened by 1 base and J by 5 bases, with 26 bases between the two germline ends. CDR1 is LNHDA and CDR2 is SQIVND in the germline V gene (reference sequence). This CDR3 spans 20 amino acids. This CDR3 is CASSIVGSGGPISGTGELFF. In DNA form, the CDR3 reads TGTGCCAGTAGTATAGTTGGGTCCGGGGGGCCAATCTCCGGGACCGGGGAGCTGTTTTTT.

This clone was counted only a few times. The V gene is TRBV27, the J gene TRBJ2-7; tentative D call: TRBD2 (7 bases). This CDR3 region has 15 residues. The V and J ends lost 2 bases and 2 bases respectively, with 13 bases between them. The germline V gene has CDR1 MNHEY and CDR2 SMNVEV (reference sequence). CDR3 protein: CASSLGRGATYEQYF. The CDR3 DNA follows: TGTGCCAGCAGTTTAGGACGGGGGGCAACCTACGAGCAGTACTTC.

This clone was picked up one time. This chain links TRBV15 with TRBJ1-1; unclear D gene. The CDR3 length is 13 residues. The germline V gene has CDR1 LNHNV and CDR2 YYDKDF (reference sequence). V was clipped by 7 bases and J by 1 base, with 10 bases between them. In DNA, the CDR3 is TGTGCCACCAAGGACTTCGCGAACACTGAAGCTTTCTTT. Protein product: CATKDFANTEAFF.

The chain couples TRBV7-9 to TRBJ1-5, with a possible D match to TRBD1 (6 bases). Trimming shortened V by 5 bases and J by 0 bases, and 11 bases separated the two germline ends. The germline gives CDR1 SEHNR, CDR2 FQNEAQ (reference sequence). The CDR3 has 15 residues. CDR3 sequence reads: CASSVGGGSNQPQHF. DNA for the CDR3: TGTGCCAGCAGCGTAGGGGGAGGTAGCAATCAGCCCCAGCATTTT.

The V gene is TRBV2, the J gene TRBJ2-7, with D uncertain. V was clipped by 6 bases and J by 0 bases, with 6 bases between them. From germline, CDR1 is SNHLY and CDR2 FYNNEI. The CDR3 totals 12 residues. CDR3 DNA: TGTGCCAGCAGGGTCAGCTCCTACGAGCAGTACTTC. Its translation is CASRVSSYEQYF.

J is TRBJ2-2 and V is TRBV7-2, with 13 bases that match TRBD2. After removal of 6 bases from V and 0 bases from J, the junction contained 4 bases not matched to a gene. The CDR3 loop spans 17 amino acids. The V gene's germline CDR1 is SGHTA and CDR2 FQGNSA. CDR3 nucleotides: TGTGCCAGCAGAAAAGGGACTAGCGGGACGAACACCGGGGAGCTGTTTTTT. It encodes CASRKGTSGTNTGELFF.

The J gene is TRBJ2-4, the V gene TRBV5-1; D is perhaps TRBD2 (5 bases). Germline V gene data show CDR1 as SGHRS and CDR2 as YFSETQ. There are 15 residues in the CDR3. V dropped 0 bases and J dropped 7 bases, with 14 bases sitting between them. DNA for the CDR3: TGCGCCAGCAGCTTGGAAGCGAGGGCCGACAACATTCAGTACTTC. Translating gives CASSLEARADNIQYF.

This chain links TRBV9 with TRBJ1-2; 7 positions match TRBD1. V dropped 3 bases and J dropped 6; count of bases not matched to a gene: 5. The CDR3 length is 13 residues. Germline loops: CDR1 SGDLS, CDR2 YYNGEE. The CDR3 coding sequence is TGTGCCAGCAGCGCCGGGACAGCCGATGGCTACACCTTC. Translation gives CASSAGTADGYTF. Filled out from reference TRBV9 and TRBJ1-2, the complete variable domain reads DSGVTQTPKHLITATGQRVTLRCSPRSGDLSVYWYQQSLDQGLQFLIQYYNGEERAKGNILERFSAQQFPDLHSELNLSSLELGDSALYFCASSAGTADGYTFGSGTRLTVV.

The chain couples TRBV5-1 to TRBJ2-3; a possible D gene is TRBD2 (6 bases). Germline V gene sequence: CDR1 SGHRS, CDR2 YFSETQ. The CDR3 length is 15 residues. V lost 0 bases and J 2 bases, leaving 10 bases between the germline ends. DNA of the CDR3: TGCGCCAGCAGCTTGGCCACTAGCCTCACAGATACGCAGTATTTT. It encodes CASSLATSLTDTQYF.

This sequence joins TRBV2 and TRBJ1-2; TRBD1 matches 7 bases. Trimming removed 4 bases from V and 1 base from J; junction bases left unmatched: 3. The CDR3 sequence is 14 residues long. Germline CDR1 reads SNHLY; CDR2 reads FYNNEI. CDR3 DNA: TGTGCCAGCAGTGTTGGACAGGATAACTATGGCTACACCTTC. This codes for CASSVGQDNYGYTF.

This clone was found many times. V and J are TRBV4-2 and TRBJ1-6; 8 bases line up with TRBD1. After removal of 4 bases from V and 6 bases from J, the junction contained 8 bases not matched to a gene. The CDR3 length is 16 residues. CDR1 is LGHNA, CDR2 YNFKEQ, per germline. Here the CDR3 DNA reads TGTGCCAGCAGCCTCTTCGGACAGGGCCCTAATTCACCCCTCCACTTT. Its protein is CASSLFGQGPNSPLHF.

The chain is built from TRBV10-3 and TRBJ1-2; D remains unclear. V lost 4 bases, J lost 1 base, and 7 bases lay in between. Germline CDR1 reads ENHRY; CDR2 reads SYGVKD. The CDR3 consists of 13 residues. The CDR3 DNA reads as TGTGCCATCAGTGGATCGAGTAACTATGGCTACACCTTC. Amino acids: CAISGSSNYGYTF.

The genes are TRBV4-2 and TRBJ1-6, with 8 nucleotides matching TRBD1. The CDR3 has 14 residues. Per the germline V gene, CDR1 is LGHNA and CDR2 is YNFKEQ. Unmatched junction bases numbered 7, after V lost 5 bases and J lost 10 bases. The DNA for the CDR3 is TGTGCCAGCAGCGAAGGACAGGGTGACTCACCCCTCCACTTT. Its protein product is CASSEGQGDSPLHF.

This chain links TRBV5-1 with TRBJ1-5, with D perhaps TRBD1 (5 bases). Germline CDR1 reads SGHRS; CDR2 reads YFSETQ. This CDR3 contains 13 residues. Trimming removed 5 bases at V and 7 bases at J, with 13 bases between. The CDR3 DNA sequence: TGCGCCAGCAGTACCTTAGGGGAACAGCCCCAGCATTTT. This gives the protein CASSTLGEQPQHF.

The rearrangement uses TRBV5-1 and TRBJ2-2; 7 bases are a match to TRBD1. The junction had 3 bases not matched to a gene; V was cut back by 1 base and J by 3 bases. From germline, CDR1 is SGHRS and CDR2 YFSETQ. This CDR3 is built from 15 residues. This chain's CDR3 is CASSLTGVDTGELFF. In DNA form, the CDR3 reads TGCGCCAGCAGCTTGACAGGGGTAGACACCGGGGAGCTGTTTTTT.

CDR3 loop: CASSLVGYEQYF. The CDR3 region has the DNA TGTGCCAGCAGCTTGGTCGGGTACGAGCAGTACTTC. V and J are TRBV5-5 and TRBJ2-7; D call uncertain. CDR1 and CDR2 from the germline V gene are SGHKS and YYEKEE (reference sequence). This CDR3 is built from 12 residues. Deletions cut 0 bases from V and 4 bases from J, with 5 bases between.

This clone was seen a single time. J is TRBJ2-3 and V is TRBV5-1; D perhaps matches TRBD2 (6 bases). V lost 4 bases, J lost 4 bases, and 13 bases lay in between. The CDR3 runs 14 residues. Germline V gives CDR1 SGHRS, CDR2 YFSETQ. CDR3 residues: CASSRRGPPDTQYF. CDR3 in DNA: TGCGCCAGCAGCCGGCGGGGCCCCCCAGATACGCAGTATTTT.

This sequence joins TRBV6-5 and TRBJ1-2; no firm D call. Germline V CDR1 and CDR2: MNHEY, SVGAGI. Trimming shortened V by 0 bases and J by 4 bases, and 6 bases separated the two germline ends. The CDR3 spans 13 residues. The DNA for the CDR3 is TGTGCCAGCAGTTACTCGTACAGCTATGGCTACACCTTC. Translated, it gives CASSYSYSYGYTF.